This T cell receptor beta chain is drawn from a study of cytomegalovirus exposure and HLA in healthy donors. Overall study findings and caveats: Previously analyzed data showed that most TCR beta V segments were productive at a frequency of about 90% or about 30%.

Remarks on this clone: Its antigen is not identified.

The CDR3 runs to 17 residues. Germline loops: CDR1 SGHRS, CDR2 YFSETQ. Trimming removed 1 base at V and 2 bases at J, with 13 bases between. PCR involved 60 Vbeta and 13 Jbeta primers. The table came from immunoSEQ multiplex PCR; TCRdb's copy has only in-frame clones and leaves some out. The sample data list roughly 55,000 clones. This sequence joins TRBV5-1 and TRBJ2-6; TRBD1 might be the D (6 bases). The sequenced material came from PBMCs. The sequence derives from a woman between 50 and 59 years old in good health and CMV-seropositive. The CDR3 bases are TGCGCCAGCAGCTTGTTCATACCAGGGGCTGGGGCCAACGTCCTGACTTTC. It encodes CASSLFIPGAGANVLTF.